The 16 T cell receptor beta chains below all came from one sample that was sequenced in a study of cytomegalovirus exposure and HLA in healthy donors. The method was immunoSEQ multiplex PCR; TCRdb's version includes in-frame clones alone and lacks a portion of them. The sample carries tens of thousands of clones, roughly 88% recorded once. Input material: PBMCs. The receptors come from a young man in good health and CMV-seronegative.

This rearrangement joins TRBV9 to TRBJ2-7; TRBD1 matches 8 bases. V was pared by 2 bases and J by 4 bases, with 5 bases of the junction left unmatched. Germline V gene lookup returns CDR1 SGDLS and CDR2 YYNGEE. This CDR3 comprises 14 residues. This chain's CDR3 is CASSVGGTGYEQYF. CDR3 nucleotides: TGTGCCAGCAGCGTCGGAGGGACAGGATACGAGCAGTACTTC.

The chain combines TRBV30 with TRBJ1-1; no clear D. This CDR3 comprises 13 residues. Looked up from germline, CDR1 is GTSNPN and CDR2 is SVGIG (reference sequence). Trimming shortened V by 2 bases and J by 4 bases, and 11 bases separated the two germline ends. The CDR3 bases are TGTGCCTGGAGTATAACGGCGGGCACTGAAGCTTTCTTT. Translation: CAWSITAGTEAFF.

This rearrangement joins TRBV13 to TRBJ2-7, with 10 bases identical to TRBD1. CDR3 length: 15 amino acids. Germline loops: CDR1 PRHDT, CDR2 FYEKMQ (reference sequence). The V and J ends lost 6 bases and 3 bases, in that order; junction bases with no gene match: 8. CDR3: CASSSGGQGIYEQYF. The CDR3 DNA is TGTGCCAGCAGTTCAGGGGGACAGGGGATCTACGAGCAGTACTTC.

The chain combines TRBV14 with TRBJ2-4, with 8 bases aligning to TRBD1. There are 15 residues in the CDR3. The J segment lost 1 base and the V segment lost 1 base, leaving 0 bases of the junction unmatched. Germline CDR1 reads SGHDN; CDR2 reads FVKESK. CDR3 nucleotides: TGTGCCAGCAGCCAAGGACAGGGGGCCAAAAACATTCAGTACTTC. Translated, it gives CASSQGQGAKNIQYF.

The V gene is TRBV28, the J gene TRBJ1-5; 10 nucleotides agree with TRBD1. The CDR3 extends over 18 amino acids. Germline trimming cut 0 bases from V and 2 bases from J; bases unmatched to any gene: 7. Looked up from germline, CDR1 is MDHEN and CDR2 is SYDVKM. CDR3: CASSLWTGGGLGNQPQHF. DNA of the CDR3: TGTGCCAGCAGTTTATGGACAGGGGGCGGATTGGGCAATCAGCCCCAGCATTTT. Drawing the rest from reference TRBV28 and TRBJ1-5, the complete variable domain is DVKVTQSSRYLVKRTGEKVFLECVQDMDHENMFWYRQDPGLGLRLIYFSYDVKMKEKGDIPEGYSVSREKKERFSLILESASTNQTSMYLCASSLWTGGGLGNQPQHFGDGTRLSIL.

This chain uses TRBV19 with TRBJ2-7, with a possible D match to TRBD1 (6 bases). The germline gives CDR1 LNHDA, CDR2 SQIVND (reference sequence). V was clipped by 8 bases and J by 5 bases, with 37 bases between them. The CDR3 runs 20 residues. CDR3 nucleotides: TGTGCCAGTCCGCCTGAAGATATTAAACAGGGTCACAGACATTCCCACGAGCAGTACTTC. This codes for CASPPEDIKQGHRHSHEQYF. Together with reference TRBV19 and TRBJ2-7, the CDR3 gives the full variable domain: DGGITQSPKYLFRKEGQNVTLSCEQNLNHDAMYWYRQDPGQGLRLIYYSQIVNDFQKGDIAEGYSVSREKKESFPLTVTSAQKNPTAFYLCASPPEDIKQGHRHSHEQYFGPGTRLTVT.

The CDR3 loop reads CASRDRSSYEQYF. The CDR3 nucleotides read TGTGCCAGCCGGGACAGGAGCTCCTACGAGCAGTACTTC. The V and J genes are TRBV28 and TRBJ2-7; 8 positions match TRBD1. The trim removed 8 bases at V and 0 bases at J, leaving 3 bases unmatched. Per the germline V gene, CDR1 is MDHEN and CDR2 is SYDVKM. The CDR3 sequence is 13 residues long.

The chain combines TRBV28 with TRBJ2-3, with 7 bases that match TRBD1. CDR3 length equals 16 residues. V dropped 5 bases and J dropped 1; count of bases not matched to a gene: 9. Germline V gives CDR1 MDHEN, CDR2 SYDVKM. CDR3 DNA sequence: TGTGCCAGCAGTCTCCCACGGGACAGACGCACAGATACGCAGTATTTT. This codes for CASSLPRDRRTDTQYF.

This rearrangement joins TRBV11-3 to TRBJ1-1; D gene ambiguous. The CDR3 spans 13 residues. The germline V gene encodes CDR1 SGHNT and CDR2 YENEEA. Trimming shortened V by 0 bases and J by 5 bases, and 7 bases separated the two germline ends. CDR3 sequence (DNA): TGTGCCAGCAGCTTAGATCAGTCTACTGAAGCTTTCTTT. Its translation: CASSLDQSTEAFF.

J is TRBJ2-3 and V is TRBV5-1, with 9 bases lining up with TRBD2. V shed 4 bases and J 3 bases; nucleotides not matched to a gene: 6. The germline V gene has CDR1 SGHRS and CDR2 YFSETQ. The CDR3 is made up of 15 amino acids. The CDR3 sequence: CASSPGSGSTDTQYF. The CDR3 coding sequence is TGCGCCAGCAGCCCAGGTAGCGGGAGTACAGATACGCAGTATTTT.

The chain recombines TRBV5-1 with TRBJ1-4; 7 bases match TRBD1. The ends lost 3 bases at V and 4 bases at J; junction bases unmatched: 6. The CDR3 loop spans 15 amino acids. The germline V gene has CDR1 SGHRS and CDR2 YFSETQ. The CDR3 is CASSSDRDHNEKLFF. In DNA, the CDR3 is TGCGCCAGCAGCTCAGACAGGGATCATAATGAAAAACTGTTTTTT.

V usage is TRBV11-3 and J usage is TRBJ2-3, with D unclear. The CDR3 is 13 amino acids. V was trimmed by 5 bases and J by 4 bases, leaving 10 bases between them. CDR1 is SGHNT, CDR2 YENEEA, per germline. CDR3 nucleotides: TGTGCCAGCAGCCGCCCGCCGGCAGATACGCAGTATTTT. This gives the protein CASSRPPADTQYF. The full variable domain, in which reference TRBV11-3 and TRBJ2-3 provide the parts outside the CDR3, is EAGVVQSPRYKIIEKKQPVAFWCNPISGHNTLYWYLQNLGQGPELLIRYENEEAVDDSQLPKDRFSAERLKGVDSTLKIQPAELGDSAVYLCASSRPPADTQYFGPGTRLTVL.

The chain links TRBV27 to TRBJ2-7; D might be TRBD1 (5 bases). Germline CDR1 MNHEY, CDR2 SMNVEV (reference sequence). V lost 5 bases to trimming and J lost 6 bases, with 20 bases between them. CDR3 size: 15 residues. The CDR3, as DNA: TGTGCCAGCAGTACAAACAGACAGACTTGGTTCGAGCAGTACTTC. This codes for CASSTNRQTWFEQYF.

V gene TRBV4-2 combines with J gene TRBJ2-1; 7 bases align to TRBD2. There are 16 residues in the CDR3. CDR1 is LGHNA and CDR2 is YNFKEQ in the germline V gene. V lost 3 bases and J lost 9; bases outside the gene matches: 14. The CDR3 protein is CASSQVGWEGSGEQFF. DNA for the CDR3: TGTGCCAGCAGCCAGGTCGGGTGGGAGGGATCGGGTGAGCAGTTCTTC.

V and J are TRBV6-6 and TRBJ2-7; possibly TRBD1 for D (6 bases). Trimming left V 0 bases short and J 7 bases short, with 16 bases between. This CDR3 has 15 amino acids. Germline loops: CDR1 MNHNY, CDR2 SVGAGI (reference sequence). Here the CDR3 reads CASSYSSGRGQEQYF. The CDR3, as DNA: TGTGCCAGCAGTTACTCGTCGGGCAGGGGTCAGGAGCAGTACTTC.

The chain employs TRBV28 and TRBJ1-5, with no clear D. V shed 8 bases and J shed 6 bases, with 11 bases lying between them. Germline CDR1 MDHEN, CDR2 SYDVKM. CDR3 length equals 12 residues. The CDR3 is CASGSGSQPQHF. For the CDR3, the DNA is TGTGCCAGCGGGTCGGGGAGTCAGCCCCAGCATTTT.